These T cell receptor beta chains were read from a single sample in a study of blood T cell repertoires in COVID-19. Clones were sequenced by immunoSEQ multiplex PCR, and TCRdb holds only the in-frame ones, with some missing. The sample consists of tens of thousands of clones, around 90% of them appearing once. Material for sequencing was peripheral blood. These receptors were collected from a man between 45 and 60 years old with COVID-19, enrolled during active disease. The CDR3 runs from the conserved cysteine through the conserved F or W. A D gene is named only where the DNA matches it firmly. Size is stated for part of the rows, as once, few or many counts, or as a class when the clone is expanded.

CDR3,DNA,J,D,V,size
CASSPALLYEQYF,TGTGCCAGCAGCCCCGCACTCCTCTACGAGCAGTACTTC,TRBJ2-7,NA,TRBV3-1/TRBV3-2,NA
CASSKGLISYNEQFF,TGTGCCAGTAGTAAGGGACTAATCAGCTACAATGAGCAGTTCTTC,TRBJ2-1,TRBD2,TRBV19,NA
CASSPPDRGALHF,TGTGCCAGCAGCCCCCCGGACAGGGGTGCCCTCCACTTT,TRBJ1-6,TRBD1,TRBV7-2,NA
CASRWTGDQPQHF,TGTGCCAGCAGGTGGACAGGGGATCAGCCCCAGCATTTT,TRBJ1-5,TRBD1,TRBV28,NA
CASSRSRGAQAYF,TGTGCCAGCAGCCGTAGCAGGGGGGCTCAGGCATATTTT,TRBJ1-3,TRBD1,TRBV7-2,NA
CASRDRPTYGYTF,TGTGCCAGCAGGGACAGGCCCACCTATGGCTACACCTTC,TRBJ1-2,TRBD1,TRBV6-5,NA
CAASSATEPFQQYF,TGTGCCGCCTCCTCTGCGACAGAGCCGTTCCAGCAGTACTTC,TRBJ2-7,NA,TRBV10-3,NA
CASSASSGGKNIQYF,TGTGCCAGCAGTGCATCTAGCGGGGGAAAAAACATTCAGTACTTC,TRBJ2-4,TRBD2,TRBV6-4,NA
CASSRLAGNEQYF,TGTGCCAGCAGCCGGCTCGCAGGGAACGAGCAGTACTTC,TRBJ2-7,NA,TRBV3-1/TRBV3-2,few
CASSRGGGNTIYF,TGTGCCAGCTCCCGTGGAGGCGGAAACACCATATATTTT,TRBJ1-3,NA,TRBV18,NA
CASSQGEGNQPQHF,TGTGCCAGCAGCCAGGGTGAGGGCAATCAGCCCCAGCATTTT,TRBJ1-5,NA,TRBV4-2,NA
CASNPRAGTGDGYTF,TGCGCCAGCAACCCCCGAGCCGGGACAGGGGATGGCTACACCTTC,TRBJ1-2,TRBD1,TRBV4-1,NA
CASSSLTNRVALCYNEQFF,TGTGCCAGCAGCTCACTGACTAACAGGGTCGCGTTATGCTACAATGAGCAGTTCTTC,TRBJ2-1,NA,TRBV21-1,NA
CASSRRQGAISYEQFF,TGCGCCAGCAGTCGTCGACAGGGGGCAATCTCATATGAGCAGTTCTTC,TRBJ2-1,TRBD1,TRBV23-1,NA
CASSHSGVGGELFF,TGTGCCAGCAGCCACTCAGGGGTGGGCGGGGAGCTGTTTTTT,TRBJ2-2,NA,TRBV3-1/TRBV3-2,few
CASSFGLERETQYF,TGTGCTAGCAGCTTCGGTCTAGAGCGGGAGACCCAGTACTTC,TRBJ2-5,NA,TRBV7-7,NA
CASSEASYRGDEQYF,TGTGCCAGCAGTGAAGCTTCATACCGAGGAGACGAGCAGTACTTC,TRBJ2-7,NA,TRBV6-1,NA
CASRQGGGSYEQYF,TGTGCCAGTAGACAGGGCGGGGGCTCCTACGAGCAGTACTTC,TRBJ2-7,NA,TRBV19,NA
CAWRGTGSNYGYTF,TGTGCCTGGAGGGGGACAGGATCTAACTATGGCTACACCTTC,TRBJ1-2,TRBD1,TRBV30,NA
CASSEWGGDEKLFF,TGTGCCAGCAGCGAATGGGGAGGGGATGAAAAACTGTTTTTT,TRBJ1-4,NA,TRBV7-9,NA
CASSISGVYGEKLFF,TGCGCCAGCAGCATATCAGGGGTTTATGGTGAAAAACTGTTTTTT,TRBJ1-4,NA,TRBV5-1,NA
CASSVGFGNLNTEAFF,TGTGCCAGCAGTGTCGGGTTCGGGAACCTGAACACTGAAGCTTTCTTT,TRBJ1-1,NA,TRBV6-1,NA
CATSREGTATSYEQYF,TGTGCCACCAGCAGAGAGGGGACAGCGACTTCCTACGAGCAGTACTTC,TRBJ2-7,TRBD1,TRBV15,NA
CASSQGQGDEQYF,TGTGCCAGCAGTCAGGGACAGGGAGACGAGCAGTACTTC,TRBJ2-7,TRBD1,TRBV27,NA
CASSQDGIGATGNTIYF,TGTGCCAGCAGCCAAGATGGGATTGGGGCAACTGGAAACACCATATATTTT,TRBJ1-3,NA,TRBV3-1/TRBV3-2,NA
CASSYRVTYEQYF,TGTGCCAGCAGTTACAGGGTAACCTACGAGCAGTACTTC,TRBJ2-7,NA,TRBV12-3/TRBV12-4,NA
CASSSPSDEQFF,TGTGCCAGCAGTTCCCCGTCGGATGAGCAGTTCTTC,TRBJ2-1,NA,TRBV28,NA
CASSATSGTGSNEQFF,TGTGCCAGCAGCGCGACCTCCGGGACAGGGAGCAATGAGCAGTTCTTC,TRBJ2-1,TRBD1,TRBV7-9,NA
CASGTGVVTDTQYF,TGTGCCAGCGGGACAGGGGTAGTAACAGATACGCAGTATTTT,TRBJ2-3,TRBD1,TRBV2,NA
CASSLSITGELFF,TGTGCCAGCAGTTTGTCCATCACCGGGGAGCTGTTTTTT,TRBJ2-2,NA,TRBV27,NA
CASSTRGLVNEQFF,TGTGCCAGTAGTACCCGCGGACTAGTCAATGAGCAGTTCTTC,TRBJ2-1,TRBD2,TRBV19,once
CASSARLAGGLKEQYF,TGTGCCAGCAGCGCTAGACTAGCGGGGGGACTAAAGGAGCAGTACTTC,TRBJ2-7,TRBD2,TRBV5-6,NA
CAWSKGQVPYNEQFF,TGTGCCTGGAGTAAGGGACAGGTCCCATACAATGAGCAGTTCTTC,TRBJ2-1,TRBD1,TRBV30,once
CATSSLPNRKSNQPQHF,TGTGCCACCAGCAGCCTCCCGAACAGGAAAAGCAATCAGCCCCAGCATTTT,TRBJ1-5,NA,TRBV15,NA
CASSLGTSQPQHF,TGCGCCAGCAGCTTGGGGACAAGCCAGCCCCAGCATTTT,TRBJ1-5,NA,TRBV5-1,NA
CASSLTPQGADTEAFF,TGTGCCAGCAGCTTAACCCCACAGGGGGCTGACACTGAAGCTTTCTTT,TRBJ1-1,TRBD1,TRBV7-3,NA
CAWSTNTEAFF,TGTGCCTGGAGTACAAACACTGAAGCTTTCTTT,TRBJ1-1,NA,TRBV30,NA
CASRLLQGAGNSPLHF,TGTGCCAGCAGACTCCTTCAGGGGGCCGGGAATTCACCCCTCCACTTT,TRBJ1-6,TRBD1,TRBV3-1/TRBV3-2,NA
CASSQDPGEAYGYTF,TGCGCCAGCAGCCAAGATCCGGGGGAGGCCTATGGCTACACCTTC,TRBJ1-2,NA,TRBV4-1,NA
CATSDGQGETEKLFF,TGTGCCACCAGTGACGGACAGGGAGAAACTGAAAAACTGTTTTTT,TRBJ1-4,TRBD1,TRBV24-1,NA
CASKQGQGQYNEQFF,TGTGCCAGCAAACAAGGACAGGGGCAGTACAATGAGCAGTTCTTC,TRBJ2-1,TRBD1,TRBV7-6,NA
CASSVEGQGGTEAFF,TGTGCCAGCAGCGTAGAAGGTCAGGGGGGCACTGAAGCTTTCTTT,TRBJ1-1,TRBD1,TRBV9,NA
CATLRELAPLGTDTQYF,TGTGCCACCCTACGGGAACTAGCGCCCTTGGGCACAGATACGCAGTATTTT,TRBJ2-3,TRBD2,TRBV6-4,NA
CASRLTGATTNEKLFF,TGTGCCAGCAGATTGACAGGGGCCACAACTAATGAAAAACTGTTTTTT,TRBJ1-4,TRBD1,TRBV2,NA
CASSFIGQYFHEQYF,TGTGCCAGCAGTTTTATTGGACAGTATTTCCACGAGCAGTACTTC,TRBJ2-7,NA,TRBV27,NA
CASSGQGVRDMNTEAFF,TGTGCCAGCAGTGGGCAGGGGGTTCGTGATATGAACACTGAAGCTTTCTTT,TRBJ1-1,TRBD1,TRBV2,once
CASQGPPTNEKLFF,TGTGCCAGTCAGGGGCCGCCAACTAATGAAAAACTGTTTTTT,TRBJ1-4,NA,TRBV6-5,NA
CATSSIYNEQFF,TGTGCCACCAGCAGCATTTACAATGAGCAGTTCTTC,TRBJ2-1,NA,TRBV15,NA
CASSAGGQGTEKLFF,TGCGCCAGCAGCGCGGGGGGACAGGGGACTGAAAAACTGTTTTTT,TRBJ1-4,TRBD1,TRBV5-1,once
CASRPRAAGGTDTQYF,TGTGCCAGCAGACCCAGGGCAGCGGGAGGCACAGATACGCAGTATTTT,TRBJ2-3,TRBD2,TRBV3-1/TRBV3-2,NA
CASIQGRTNSNQPQHF,TGTGCCAGCATTCAGGGCCGAACTAATAGCAATCAGCCCCAGCATTTT,TRBJ1-5,NA,TRBV2,once
CASSHQGRDQPQHF,TGTGCCAGCAGCCATCAGGGGCGCGATCAGCCCCAGCATTTT,TRBJ1-5,NA,TRBV4-2,NA
CASSLGANRGAAKNIQYF,TGTGCCAGCAGCTTGGGGGCCAACAGGGGGGCCGCCAAAAACATTCAGTACTTC,TRBJ2-4,TRBD1,TRBV5-4,once